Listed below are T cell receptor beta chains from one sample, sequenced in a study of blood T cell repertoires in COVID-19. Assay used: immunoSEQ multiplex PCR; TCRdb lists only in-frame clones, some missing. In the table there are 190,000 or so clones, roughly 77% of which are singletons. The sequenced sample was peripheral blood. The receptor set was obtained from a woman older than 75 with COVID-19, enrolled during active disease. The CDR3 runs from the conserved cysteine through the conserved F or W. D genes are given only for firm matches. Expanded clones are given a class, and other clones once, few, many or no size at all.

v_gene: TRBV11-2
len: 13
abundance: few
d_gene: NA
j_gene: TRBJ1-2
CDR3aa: CASSPPGAQRYTF
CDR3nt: TGTGCCAGCAGCCCCCCTGGGGCCCAGCGCTACACCTTC

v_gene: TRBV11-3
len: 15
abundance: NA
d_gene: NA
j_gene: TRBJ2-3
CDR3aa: CASSFGQFSTDTQYF
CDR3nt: TGTGCCAGCAGCTTTGGACAGTTTAGCACAGATACGCAGTATTTT

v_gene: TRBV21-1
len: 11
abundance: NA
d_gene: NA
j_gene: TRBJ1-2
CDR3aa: CASRYRDGYTF
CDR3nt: TGTGCCAGCAGATACAGGGATGGCTACACCTTC

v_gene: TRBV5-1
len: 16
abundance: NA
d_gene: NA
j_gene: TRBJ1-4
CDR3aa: CASSLAAGVGDEKLFF
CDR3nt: TGCGCCAGCAGCTTGGCCGCGGGAGTTGGGGATGAAAAACTGTTTTTT

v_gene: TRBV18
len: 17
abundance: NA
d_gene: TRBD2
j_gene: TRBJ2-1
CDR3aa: CASSPFSGEVSYNEQFF
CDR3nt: TGTGCCAGCTCACCATTCAGCGGGGAAGTCTCCTACAATGAGCAGTTCTTC

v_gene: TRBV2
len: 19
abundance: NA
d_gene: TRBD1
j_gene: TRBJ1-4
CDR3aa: CASSEPKRQGDSTNEKLFF
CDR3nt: TGTGCCAGCAGTGAACCGAAGAGACAGGGGGACTCAACTAATGAAAAACTGTTTTTT

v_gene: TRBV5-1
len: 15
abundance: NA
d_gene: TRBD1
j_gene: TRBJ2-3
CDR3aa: CASSFLQGRTDTQYF
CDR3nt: TGCGCCAGCAGCTTCCTACAGGGGCGCACAGATACGCAGTATTTT

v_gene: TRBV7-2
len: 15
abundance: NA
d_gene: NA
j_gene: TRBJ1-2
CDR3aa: CASSLTIHYNYGYTF
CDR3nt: TGTGCCAGCAGCCTCACGATTCACTACAACTATGGCTACACCTTC

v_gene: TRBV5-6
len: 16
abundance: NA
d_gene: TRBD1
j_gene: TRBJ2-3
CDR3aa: CASSSWDRDGTDTQYF
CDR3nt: TGTGCCAGCAGCTCCTGGGACAGGGATGGCACAGATACGCAGTATTTT

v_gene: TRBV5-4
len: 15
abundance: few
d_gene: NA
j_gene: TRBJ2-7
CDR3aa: CASSRLTAGVHEQYF
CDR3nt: TGTGCCAGCAGCCGTTTGACAGCGGGCGTCCACGAGCAGTACTTC

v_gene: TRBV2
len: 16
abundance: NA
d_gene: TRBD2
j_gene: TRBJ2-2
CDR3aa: CASSRGLAGVWGELFF
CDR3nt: TGTGCCAGCAGTCGAGGACTAGCGGGAGTGTGGGGGGAGCTGTTTTTT

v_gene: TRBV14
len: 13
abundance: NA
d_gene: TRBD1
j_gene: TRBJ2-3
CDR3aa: CASSPPTGYTQYF
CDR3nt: TGTGCCAGCAGCCCTCCGACAGGGTATACGCAGTATTTT

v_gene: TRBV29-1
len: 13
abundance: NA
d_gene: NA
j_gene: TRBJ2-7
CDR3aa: CSVELGPSYEQYF
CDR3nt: TGCAGCGTTGAACTGGGGCCCTCCTACGAGCAGTACTTC

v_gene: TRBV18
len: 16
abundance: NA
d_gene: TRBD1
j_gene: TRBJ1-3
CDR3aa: CASSDAGTGSGNTIYF
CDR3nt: TGTGCCAGCTCAGACGCCGGGACAGGGTCTGGAAACACCATATATTTT

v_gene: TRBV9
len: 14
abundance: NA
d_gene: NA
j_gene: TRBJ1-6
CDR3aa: CASAGQGGNSPLHF
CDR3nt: TGTGCCAGCGCGGGGCAGGGCGGTAATTCACCCCTCCACTTT

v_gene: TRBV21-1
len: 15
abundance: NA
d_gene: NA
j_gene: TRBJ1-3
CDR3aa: CASSNFGRSGNTIYF
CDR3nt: TGTGCCAGCAGCAACTTTGGGCGATCTGGAAACACCATATATTTT

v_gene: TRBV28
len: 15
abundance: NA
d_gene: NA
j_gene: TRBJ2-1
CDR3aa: CASRSRGTVYNEQFF
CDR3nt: TGTGCCAGCAGGTCCCGGGGGACAGTCTACAATGAGCAGTTCTTC

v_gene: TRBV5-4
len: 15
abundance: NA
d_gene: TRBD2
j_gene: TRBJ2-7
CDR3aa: CASSPWTSGGNEQYF
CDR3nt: TGTGCCAGCAGCCCCTGGACTAGCGGGGGTAACGAGCAGTACTTC

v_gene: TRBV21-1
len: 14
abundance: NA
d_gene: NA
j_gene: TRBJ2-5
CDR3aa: CASSKRRGPETQYF
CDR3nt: TGTGCCAGCAGCAAGCGCAGGGGGCCAGAGACCCAGTACTTC

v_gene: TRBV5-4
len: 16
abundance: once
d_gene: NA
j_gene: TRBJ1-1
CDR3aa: CASSPSAGSLNTEAFF
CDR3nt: TGTGCCAGCAGCCCTTCGGCGGGATCCCTGAACACTGAAGCTTTCTTT

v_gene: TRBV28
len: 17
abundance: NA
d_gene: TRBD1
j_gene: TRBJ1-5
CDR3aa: CASSFGTGSVGNQPQHF
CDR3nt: TGTGCCAGCAGTTTCGGGACAGGGAGTGTAGGCAATCAGCCCCAGCATTTT

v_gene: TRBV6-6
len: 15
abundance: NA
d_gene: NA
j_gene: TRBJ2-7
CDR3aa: CASSSRDLSSYEQYF
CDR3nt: TGTGCCAGCAGTAGCCGGGACTTAAGCTCCTACGAGCAGTACTTC